A selection of T cell receptor beta chains follows, all from one sample in a study of T-cell reconstitution after alpha-beta-depleted transplantation in children. TCRdb redid the calling of the PCR reads with MiXCR, one entry per CDR3 protein. The repertoire holds 600,000 to 700,000 distinct CDR3 sequences, with 10% to 15% as singletons. The sequenced sample was PBMCs, obtained before TCRalphabeta/CD19-depleted stem cell transplant. All receptors derive from a girl aged 2 to 10 with congenital amegakaryocytic thrombocytopenia, due to receive a stem cell transplant. CDR3s include the opening cysteine and the closing phenylalanine or tryptophan. D genes are given only for firm matches. Rows give clone size only sometimes, using once, few, many, or a class for an expanded clone.

TRBV12-3/TRBV12-4	TRBD2	NA	TRBJ2-1	CASSSWTSGRAGDEQFF	TGTGCCAGCAGTTCATGGACTAGCGGGAGGGCCGGCGATGAGCAGTTCTTC
TRBV20-1	TRBD1	many	TRBJ2-7	CSAREAGQVYSYEQYF	TGCAGTGCTAGAGAGGCCGGACAGGTTTACTCCTACGAGCAGTACTTC
TRBV11-2	TRBD2	few	TRBJ2-1	CASSFIGAGPNNEQFF	TGTGCCAGCAGCTTCATTGGAGCGGGACCGAACAATGAGCAGTTCTTC
TRBV27	TRBD2	many	TRBJ2-1	CASSLTAGGYNEQFF	TGTGCCAGCAGTTTAACAGCGGGAGGCTACAATGAGCAGTTCTTC
TRBV20-1	NA	few	TRBJ2-1	CSVPRVGAYNEQFF	TGCAGTGTCCCCAGGGTGGGGGCCTACAATGAGCAGTTCTTC
TRBV7-9	NA	many	TRBJ2-3	CASSLDTGVGTDTQYF	TGTGCCAGCAGCTTAGATACGGGAGTGGGCACAGATACGCAGTATTTT
TRBV29-1	NA	NA	TRBJ1-1	CSVEPISAQAFF	TGCAGCGTTGAACCCATCAGCGCTCAAGCTTTCTTT
TRBV12-3/TRBV12-4	NA	many	TRBJ2-7	CASSLRYTYEQYF	TGTGCCAGCAGTTTGCGCTACACCTACGAGCAGTACTTC
TRBV6-6	NA	many	TRBJ2-7	CASSYIGDEQYF	TGTGCCAGCAGTTACATCGGGGACGAGCAGTACTTC
TRBV5-1	TRBD2	many	TRBJ2-3	CASSLGGSTSTDTQYF	TGCGCCAGCAGCTTGGGCGGGAGTACTAGCACAGATACGCAGTATTTT
TRBV7-2	NA	many	TRBJ2-3	CASSLSQRGLPHF	TGTGCCAGCAGCTTATCTCAGAGGGGACTGCCACATTTT
TRBV12-3/TRBV12-4	TRBD1	NA	TRBJ2-3	CASSSPQGSSTDTQYF	TGTGCCAGCAGTTCCCCACAGGGGTCTAGCACAGATACGCAGTATTTT
TRBV5-5	NA	NA	TRBJ2-7	CASDGASYEQYF	TGTGCCAGCGATGGGGCCTCCTACGAGCAGTACTTC
TRBV29-1	NA	many	TRBJ2-3	CSVVATGSSTDTQYF	TGCAGCGTTGTAGCTACAGGCTCTAGCACAGATACGCAGTATTTT
TRBV11-2	TRBD2	few	TRBJ2-1	CASSLGLAVTYNEQFF	TGTGCCAGCAGCTTAGGGCTAGCGGTAACCTACAATGAGCAGTTCTTC
TRBV5-6	NA	many	TRBJ2-1	CANSLWQDNEQFF	TGTGCCAACAGCTTGTGGCAGGACAATGAGCAGTTCTTC
TRBV2	TRBD1	NA	TRBJ2-4	CASQQGERDIQYF	TGTGCCAGCCAACAGGGGGAGAGGGACATTCAGTACTTC
TRBV19	NA	few	TRBJ2-7	CASSMSGDEQYF	TGTGCCAGTAGTATGTCGGGGGACGAGCAGTACTTC
TRBV20-1	NA	many	TRBJ2-1	CSAPGRIPFTNEQFF	TGCAGTGCCCCGGGGCGAATACCCTTTACTAATGAGCAGTTCTTC
TRBV5-1	TRBD1	many	TRBJ2-5	CASSFDREETQYF	TGCGCCAGCAGCTTTGACAGGGAAGAGACCCAGTACTTC
TRBV5-1	TRBD2	many	TRBJ2-1	CASSPGLAGKISYNEQFF	TGCGCCAGCAGCCCGGGACTAGCGGGAAAGATCTCCTACAATGAGCAGTTCTTC
TRBV4-1	TRBD1	NA	TRBJ1-5	CASSQEGSGGYSNQPQHF	TGCGCCAGCAGCCAAGAGGGTTCAGGGGGGTATAGCAATCAGCCCCAGCATTTT
TRBV7-6	NA	few	TRBJ2-3	CASSFRSDRLGFSPSTDTQYF	TGTGCCAGCAGCTTCCGATCTGACAGGCTAGGGTTTTCCCCTAGCACAGATACGCAGTATTTT
TRBV5-1	NA	NA	TRBJ2-6	CASSSLPSGANVLTF	TGCGCCAGCAGCTCCCTTCCCTCTGGGGCCAACGTCCTGACTTTC
TRBV28	NA	many	TRBJ2-1	CASSGTLHKGGF	TGTGCCAGCAGTGGGACTCTGCACAAGGGTGGGTTC
TRBV12-3/TRBV12-4	TRBD2	NA	TRBJ2-3	CASSPTSDTDTQYF	TGTGCCAGCAGCCCCACTAGCGACACAGATACGCAGTATTTT
TRBV18	NA	many	TRBJ1-3	CASSPAGGNTIYF	TGTGCCAGCTCACCGGCTGGTGGAAACACCATATATTTT
TRBV5-1	TRBD2	many	TRBJ2-5	CASSPSSGSGIYQETQYF	TGCGCCAGCAGCCCCTCTAGCGGGAGCGGTATCTACCAAGAGACCCAGTACTTC
TRBV7-2	TRBD2	NA	TRBJ2-1	CASSARLAQLNEQFF	TGTGCCAGCAGCGCAAGACTAGCGCAACTCAATGAGCAGTTCTTC
TRBV4-1	NA	NA	TRBJ2-4	CASSQLWGVVRNIQYF	TGCGCCAGCAGCCAACTATGGGGGGTGGTGAGAAACATTCAGTACTTC
TRBV7-8	TRBD1	few	TRBJ2-7	CASSLETRTGGYEQYF	TGTGCCAGCAGCTTAGAGACGAGGACAGGGGGGTACGAGCAGTACTTC
TRBV12-3/TRBV12-4	NA	NA	TRBJ2-5	CASSLEGRVGATQYF	TGTGCCAGCAGTTTGGAGGGCAGGGTAGGCGCGACCCAGTACTTC
TRBV5-1	NA	many	TRBJ2-1	CASSLRAEGYNEQFF	TGCGCCAGCAGCTTGAGGGCAGAGGGCTACAATGAGCAGTTCTTC
TRBV6-1	NA	many	TRBJ1-2	CASSEAFSPSNYGYTF	TGTGCCAGCAGTGAAGCCTTCAGCCCCTCTAACTATGGCTACACCTTC
TRBV12-3/TRBV12-4	TRBD1	few	TRBJ2-3	CASRDDRAAWGTDTQYF	TGTGCCAGCAGGGATGACAGGGCTGCGTGGGGCACAGATACGCAGTATTTT
TRBV3-1	TRBD1	many	TRBJ1-2	CASSPWTGRDYGYTF	TGTGCCAGCAGCCCTTGGACAGGGAGAGACTATGGCTACACCTTC
TRBV7-9	TRBD2	many	TRBJ2-3	CASSFELAGAGDTQYF	TGTGCCAGCAGCTTCGAACTAGCGGGAGCAGGAGATACGCAGTATTTT
TRBV28	NA	few	TRBJ2-7	CASRFTPVVDEQYF	TGTGCCAGCAGATTTACCCCGGTGGTCGACGAGCAGTACTTC
TRBV18	NA	NA	TRBJ2-7	CASSPWDLYEQYF	TGTGCCAGCTCACCTTGGGACTTGTACGAGCAGTACTTC
TRBV29-1	TRBD2	many	TRBJ2-1	CSVELAAYNEQFF	TGCAGCGTTGAACTAGCGGCCTACAATGAGCAGTTCTTC
TRBV20-1	NA	many	TRBJ2-7	CSARATGGSPQSEQYF	TGCAGTGCTAGAGCTACAGGAGGTTCACCCCAAAGCGAGCAGTACTTC
TRBV10-3	NA	many	TRBJ2-5	CAISNRARGQETQYF	TGTGCCATCAGTAATCGGGCCCGAGGCCAAGAGACCCAGTACTTC
TRBV28	TRBD1	NA	TRBJ2-1	CASRGQGLHEQFF	TGTGCCAGCAGGGGACAGGGCCTCCATGAGCAGTTCTTC
TRBV7-2	NA	many	TRBJ1-2	CASSPLRFYGYTF	TGTGCCAGCAGCCCCCTCCGATTCTATGGCTACACCTTC
TRBV9	NA	many	TRBJ1-2	CASTQKGNSLYGYTF	TGTGCCAGCACCCAAAAGGGAAACTCCCTCTATGGCTACACCTTC
TRBV12-3/TRBV12-4	NA	NA	TRBJ1-3	CASSLFPELSGNTIYF	TGTGCCAGCAGTTTATTCCCGGAACTCTCTGGAAACACCATATATTTT